The 13 T cell receptor beta chains in this list originate from one sample, sequenced in a study of radiation and T cells in renal cell carcinoma. Sequencing used immunoSEQ multiplex PCR; TCRdb keeps in-frame clones, though not all of them. The sample carries around 130,000 clones, 81% recorded once. The time point is: blood 2 weeks post-SBRT. The treatment was: 15 Gy SBRT to primary tumor, nephrectomy 4 weeks later. The sequenced sample was blood, obtained from a patient whose treatment included radiotherapy and nephrectomy. These receptors all stem from an older woman with renal cell carcinoma.

Remarks on this clone: The junction departs from the called germline gene at one end, perhaps through a read error. This chain connects TRBV7-7 to TRBJ2-5, with TRBD1 as a possible D gene (5 bases). This CDR3 spans 13 amino acids. Germline V gene lookup returns CDR1 SSHAT and CDR2 FNYEAQ (reference sequence). The CDR3 loop reads CASSLAQGETQYF. CDR3 DNA sequence: TGTGCTAGCAGCTTAGCCCAGGGAGAGACCCAGTACTTC. The full variable domain, in which reference TRBV7-7 and TRBJ2-5 provide the parts outside the CDR3, is GAGVSQSPRYKVTKRGQDVTLRCDPISSHATLYWYQQALGQGPEFLTYFNYEAQPDKSGLPSDRFSAERPEGSISTLTIQRTEQRDSAMYRCASSLAQGETQYFGPGTRLLVL.

This rearrangement joins TRBV27 to TRBJ2-7, with D perhaps matching TRBD2 (5 bases). There are 16 residues in the CDR3. From germline, CDR1 is MNHEY and CDR2 SMNVEV (reference sequence). Deletions cut 2 bases from V and 6 bases from J, with 20 bases between. The CDR3 protein is CASSLKGEEASGEQYF. Here the CDR3 DNA reads TGTGCCAGCAGTTTAAAGGGTGAGGAGGCTTCTGGCGAGCAGTACTTC.

The rearrangement links TRBV19 to TRBJ2-1; D gene uncertain. V was trimmed by 3 bases and J by 10 bases, leaving 13 bases between them. This CDR3 has 13 residues. Germline V lookup: CDR1 LNHDA, CDR2 SQIVND (reference sequence). CDR3: CASSMVQRREQFF. The CDR3, as DNA: TGTGCCAGTAGTATGGTTCAGAGACGCGAGCAGTTCTTC.

The chain uses TRBV11-2 and TRBJ2-3; 7 positions match TRBD1. Germline-derived CDR1 and CDR2 are SGHAT and FQNNGV. The J segment lost 2 bases and the V segment lost 5 bases, leaving 7 bases of the junction unmatched. The CDR3 is made up of 15 amino acids. CDR3 in DNA: TGTGCCAGCAGCCTGGGACAGATCACCACAGATACGCAGTATTTT. The encoded protein is CASSLGQITTDTQYF.

The CDR3 protein is CASMGIRTGNEKLFF. The CDR3 region has the DNA TGTGCCAGCATGGGTATCCGGACGGGAAATGAAAAACTGTTTTTT. This sequence joins TRBV2 and TRBJ1-4; D uncertain. The V end was cut by 7 bases, the J end by 5 bases, with 17 bases between. This CDR3 is built from 15 residues. Germline V gene lookup returns CDR1 SNHLY and CDR2 FYNNEI.

The chain carries TRBV19 and TRBJ1-6; D possibly corresponds to TRBD1 (5 bases). Trimming cost V 5 bases and J 0 bases, with 8 bases left between them. CDR3 length: 15 amino acids. CDR1 and CDR2 from the germline V gene are LNHDA and SQIVND (reference sequence). The DNA for the CDR3 is TGTGCCAGTAGTGGGGGGTCCTCCTATAATTCACCCCTCCACTTT. Translated: CASSGGSSYNSPLHF.

V and J are TRBV9 and TRBJ1-2, with D unresolved. V shed 0 bases and J shed 7 bases, with 7 bases lying between them. CDR3 length: 12 residues. CDR1 is SGDLS and CDR2 is YYNGEE in the germline V gene. The DNA for the CDR3 is TGTGCCAGCAGCGTAGGCCGGTCTGGCTACACCTTC. Translated, it gives CASSVGRSGYTF. Combining the CDR3 with reference TRBV9 and TRBJ1-2 gives the whole variable domain DSGVTQTPKHLITATGQRVTLRCSPRSGDLSVYWYQQSLDQGLQFLIQYYNGEERAKGNILERFSAQQFPDLHSELNLSSLELGDSALYFCASSVGRSGYTFGSGTRLTVV.

The chain combines TRBV6-1 with TRBJ1-6; TRBD1 is a possible D gene (6 bases). Looked up from germline, CDR1 is MNHNS and CDR2 is SASEGT. The CDR3 sequence is 16 residues long. The germline V and J ends were trimmed by 0 bases and 7 bases, with 13 bases remaining between them. The CDR3 here is CASSEALDSRNSPLHF. For the CDR3, the DNA is TGTGCCAGCAGTGAAGCGCTGGACAGTAGGAATTCACCCCTCCACTTT.

There are many counts of this clone. The chain couples TRBV11-3 to TRBJ2-2; D unresolved. The germline CDR1 and CDR2 sequences are SGHNT and YENEEA. The CDR3 runs 14 residues. Trimming cost V 1 base and J 5 bases, with 8 bases left between them. The CDR3 sequence is CASSLGPATGELFF. The CDR3 DNA reads as TGTGCCAGCAGCTTAGGCCCGGCGACCGGGGAGCTGTTTTTT.

The chain has TRBV2 and TRBJ1-6, with TRBD1 as a possible D gene (6 bases). CDR1 and CDR2 from the germline V gene are SNHLY and FYNNEI. V gave up 5 bases and J gave up 8 bases, with 13 bases separating them. The CDR3 length is 14 residues. CDR3 in DNA: TGTGCCAGCAGTCGCGGACAGCAACATTCACCCCTCCACTTT. This translates into CASSRGQQHSPLHF.

J is TRBJ1-1 and V is TRBV6-5, with D hard to call. Trimming cost V 0 bases and J 0 bases, with 8 bases left between them. Germline lookup yields CDR1 MNHEY and CDR2 SVGAGI. This CDR3 spans 15 amino acids. CDR3 sequence: CASSYSSVMNTEAFF. In nucleotides, the CDR3 is TGTGCCAGCAGTTACTCATCCGTCATGAACACTGAAGCTTTCTTT.

This clone is labeled as medium-sized. The chain has TRBV10-3 and TRBJ1-1, with TRBD1 matching 10 bases. This CDR3 is built from 13 residues. From germline, CDR1 is ENHRY and CDR2 SYGVKD. J was trimmed by 4 bases and V by 11 bases; bases with no gene match: 7. The DNA for the CDR3 is TGTGCCTCCGGACAGGGGGACCCCACTGAAGCTTTCTTT. It yields the protein CASGQGDPTEAFF.

This clone occurred a few times. This chain links TRBV6-1 with TRBJ1-4, with D possibly being TRBD1 (5 bases). The V and J ends lost 1 base and 5 bases respectively, with 8 bases between them. CDR3 length: 14 residues. Germline CDR1 is MNHNS and CDR2 is SASEGT. The CDR3 here is CASSEGQGNEKLFF. DNA of the CDR3: TGTGCCAGCAGTGAAGGTCAGGGCAATGAAAAACTGTTTTTT.